These 12 T cell receptor beta chains share one sample of origin, sequenced in a study of beta chain features in type 1 diabetes (dated by TCRdb to 2017 to 2018). Libraries came from the immunoSEQ multiplex PCR assay. All of the isolated RNA was reverse transcribed with the High Capacity cDNA Reverse Transcription Kit, so expressed TCRB transcripts were sequenced. Drawn from immuneACCESS, this table holds only the in-frame rearrangements with V and J called that TCRdb kept. Clones are partly lost; checked studies trace under half to an unresolved V gene and leave the rest unexplained. The sample data list 120,000 or so clones, and roughly 17% of these were observed just once. The ten largest make up roughly 2.5% of the sample. No antigen has been identified for these receptors. Summary of the overall study and its limitations: In all four CD4+ subsets, TCRB CDR3 length was moderately but significantly shorter in type 1 diabetes patients.

Specimen: central memory CD4+ T cells from blood. These receptor sequences come from a man between 18 and 29 years old with type 1 diabetes.

The rearrangement uses TRBV29-1 and TRBJ2-7; TRBD2 might be the D (5 bases). Between the trimmed V and J ends, which lost 2 bases and 5 bases, there was a span of 13 bases. The CDR3 sequence is 13 residues long. The germline CDR1 and CDR2 sequences are SQVTM and ANQGSEA. CDR3: CSVEITEGHEQYF. The CDR3 bases are TGCAGCGTTGAAATTACAGAGGGTCACGAGCAGTACTTC.

The rearrangement joins TRBV6-5 to TRBJ2-7; tentative D call: TRBD1 (6 bases). There are 13 residues in the CDR3. CDR1 and CDR2 from the germline V gene are MNHEY and SVGAGI. Deletions cut 7 bases from V and 1 base from J, with 11 bases between. In DNA form, the CDR3 reads TGTGCCAGCACCCAGGGGTATTCCTACGAGCAGTACTTC. It is translated as CASTQGYSYEQYF.

V gene TRBV10-3 combines with J gene TRBJ2-1, with 14 bases matching TRBD2. V dropped 3 bases and J dropped 0; count of bases not matched to a gene: 10. Germline assignment: CDR1 ENHRY and CDR2 SYGVKD. The CDR3 is 20 residues long. Here the CDR3 reads CAISDSGLAGAFSSYNEQFF. DNA for the CDR3: TGTGCCATCAGTGATTCGGGACTAGCGGGGGCCTTCAGCTCCTACAATGAGCAGTTCTTC.

The V call is TRBV7-6, the J call TRBJ2-3; no firm D call. This CDR3 contains 15 residues. Germline loops: CDR1 SGHVS, CDR2 FNYEAQ. The germline V and J ends were trimmed by 1 base and 0 bases, with 8 bases remaining between them. In DNA form, the CDR3 reads TGTGCCAGCAGCTTAGTAGCTTCTAGCACAGATACGCAGTATTTT. Encoded protein: CASSLVASSTDTQYF. Based on the CDR3 plus reference TRBV7-6 and TRBJ2-3, the full variable domain is GAGVSQSPRYKVTKRGQDVALRCDPISGHVSLYWYRQALGQGPEFLTYFNYEAQQDKSGLPNDRFSAERPEGSISTLTIQRTEQRDSAMYRCASSLVASSTDTQYFGPGTRLTVL.

V and J are TRBV7-6 and TRBJ2-3; D perhaps matches TRBD1 (6 bases). This CDR3 comprises 15 residues. Trimming shortened V by 4 bases and J by 3 bases, and 14 bases separated the two germline ends. The germline V gene encodes CDR1 SGHVS and CDR2 FNYEAQ. The CDR3, as DNA: TGTGCCAGCAGCTATCACAGGGATAGAACAGATACGCAGTATTTT. Protein product: CASSYHRDRTDTQYF.

This chain joins TRBV28 and TRBJ1-1; D is possibly TRBD1 (5 bases). The ends were cut back, 6 bases at V and 4 bases at J, with 12 bases in the middle. This CDR3 has 13 amino acids. CDR1 is MDHEN and CDR2 is SYDVKM in the germline V gene. The CDR3 DNA is TGTGCCAGCAGCTCGGGGCAGGGCACTGAAGCTTTCTTT. Encoded protein: CASSSGQGTEAFF.

This sequence joins TRBV5-1 and TRBJ2-5, with D hard to call. CDR1 SGHRS and CDR2 YFSETQ come from the germline V gene. This CDR3 has 13 amino acids. V shed 7 bases and J shed 1 base, with 11 bases lying between them. This chain's CDR3 is CASAARPQETQYF. In DNA, the CDR3 is TGCGCCAGCGCCGCCAGACCCCAAGAGACCCAGTACTTC.

The J gene is TRBJ2-1, the V gene TRBV6-5; the D gene is possibly TRBD2 (5 bases). V lost 7 bases and J lost 5, with 18 bases in between. The CDR3 runs 15 residues. In germline, CDR1 is MNHEY, CDR2 SVGAGI. DNA for the CDR3: TGTGCCAGCACCCAACGGTGGAGCGGCAACAATGAGCAGTTCTTC. This translates into CASTQRWSGNNEQFF.

This clone was observed a few times. The CDR3 sequence is CASSVGLAGGSPYEQYF. CDR3 in DNA: TGTGCCAGCAGCGTAGGATTAGCGGGAGGGAGTCCCTACGAGCAGTACTTC. This chain joins TRBV9 and TRBJ2-7, with 11 bases that match TRBD2. V trimming: 0 bases; J trimming: 2 bases; junction bases outside the gene matches: 7. CDR3 length equals 17 residues. The germline CDR1 and CDR2 sequences are SGDLS and YYNGEE.

The chain is built from TRBV30 and TRBJ2-3; D remains ambiguous. V lost 4 bases and J 4 bases, leaving 21 bases between the germline ends. This CDR3 spans 16 amino acids. Germline CDR1 and CDR2: GTSNPN and SVGIG (reference sequence). This CDR3 is CAWTAIGLTFPDTQYF. The CDR3 DNA sequence: TGTGCCTGGACTGCGATCGGATTGACTTTCCCAGATACGCAGTATTTT.

The chain joins TRBV15 to TRBJ2-7, with D maybe TRBD2 (5 bases). V was shortened by 1 base and J by 1 base, with 14 bases between the two germline ends. The CDR3 covers 16 residues. Germline lookup yields CDR1 LNHNV and CDR2 YYDKDF (reference sequence). Here the CDR3 reads CATSRGAEGASYEQYF. CDR3 sequence (DNA): TGTGCCACCAGCAGAGGGGCTGAGGGTGCGTCCTACGAGCAGTACTTC.

The rearrangement uses TRBV11-2 and TRBJ1-6; D gene uncertain. CDR3 size: 12 residues. Germline CDR1 SGHAT, CDR2 FQNNGV. Trimming pared 1 base from V and 8 bases from J, leaving 3 bases between. CDR3: CASSLGDSPLHF. The DNA for the CDR3 is TGTGCCAGCAGCTTAGGGGATTCACCCCTCCACTTT. The full variable domain, rest sourced from reference TRBV11-2 and TRBJ1-6, is EAGVAQSPRYKIIEKRQSVAFWCNPISGHATLYWYQQILGQGPKLLIQFQNNGVVDDSQLPKDRFSAERLKGVDSTLKIQPAKLEDSAVYLCASSLGDSPLHFGNGTRLTVT.